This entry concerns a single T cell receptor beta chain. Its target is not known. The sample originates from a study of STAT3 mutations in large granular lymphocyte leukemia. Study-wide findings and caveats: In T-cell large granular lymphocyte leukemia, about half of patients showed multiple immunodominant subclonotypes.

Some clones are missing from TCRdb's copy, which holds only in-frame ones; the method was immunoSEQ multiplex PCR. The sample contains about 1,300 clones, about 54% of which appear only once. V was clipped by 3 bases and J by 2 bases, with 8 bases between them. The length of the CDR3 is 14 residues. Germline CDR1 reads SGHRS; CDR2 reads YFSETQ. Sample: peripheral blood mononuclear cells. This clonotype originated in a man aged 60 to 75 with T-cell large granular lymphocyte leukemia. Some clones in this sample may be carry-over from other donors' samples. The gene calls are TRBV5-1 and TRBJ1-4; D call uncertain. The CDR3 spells CASSWLGTNEKLFF. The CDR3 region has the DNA TGCGCCAGCAGCTGGCTAGGGACTAATGAAAAACTGTTTTTT.